One and the same sample provided the 26 T cell receptor beta chains below, sequenced in a study of cytomegalovirus exposure and HLA in healthy donors. Both 60 Vbeta primers and 13 Jbeta primers went into the PCR. Some clones are missing from TCRdb's copy, which holds only in-frame ones; the method was immunoSEQ multiplex PCR. The sample has 50,000 or so clones; approximately 80% are singletons. The sequenced sample was PBMCs. The receptors shown here come from a female donor in good health and CMV-seronegative.

The CDR3 DNA follows: TGTGCCAGCAGCTTAGCTTCTACGCCTACCATTTATGGCTACACCTTC. Its protein is CASSLASTPTIYGYTF. The chain couples TRBV7-2 to TRBJ1-2; D is ambiguous. The CDR3 has 16 amino acids. From germline, CDR1 is SGHTA and CDR2 FQGNSA. Trimming took off 0 bases at V and 5 bases at J, with 16 bases between the two ends.

A few counts support this clone. V gene TRBV4-2 combines with J gene TRBJ2-1; 9 bases match TRBD1. The CDR3 length is 16 residues. J gave up 7 bases and V 0 bases, and 7 bases lay outside the gene matches. Germline loops: CDR1 LGHNA, CDR2 YNFKEQ. In DNA form, the CDR3 reads TGTGCCAGCAGCCAAGATCGGGGACAGGGAGGGAATGAGCAGTTCTTC. This gives the protein CASSQDRGQGGNEQFF.

This chain links TRBV21-1 with TRBJ2-3; TRBD1 was called by the table and not checked on the DNA. TRBV21-1 is flagged as a pseudogene. The CDR3 sequence is 17 residues long. The DNA for the CDR3 is TGTGCCAGCAGCAAATGTTGGGGTGGGGGCCCCACAGATACGCAGTATTTT. Amino acids: CASSKCWGGGPTDTQYF.

The chain joins TRBV19 to TRBJ2-5, with 11 bases identical to TRBD2. J gave up 5 bases and V 1 base, and 0 bases lay outside the gene matches. The CDR3 sequence is 14 residues long. CDR1 and CDR2 from the germline V gene are LNHDA and SQIVND (reference sequence). CDR3 nucleotides: TGTGCCAGTAGTATAGCTAGCGGGAGGGAGACCCAGTACTTC. It yields the protein CASSIASGRETQYF.

The chain carries TRBV2 and TRBJ2-7, with D possibly matching TRBD1 (5 bases). There are 12 residues in the CDR3. Trimming left V 6 bases short and J 4 bases short, with 10 bases between. The germline V gene encodes CDR1 SNHLY and CDR2 FYNNEI. Here the CDR3 DNA reads TGTGCCAGCAGGGACGACAGTTACGAGCAGTACTTC. Protein product: CASRDDSYEQYF.

This rearrangement joins TRBV28 to TRBJ2-3; unclear D gene. This CDR3 is 14 amino acids long. V lost 2 bases and J 1 base, leaving 7 bases between the germline ends. Germline assignment: CDR1 MDHEN and CDR2 SYDVKM. The CDR3 loop is CASSLQQRTDTQYF. CDR3 bases: TGTGCCAGCAGTTTACAACAGCGCACAGATACGCAGTATTTT.

This chain connects TRBV28 to TRBJ1-2; no definite D call. Germline values: CDR1 MDHEN, CDR2 SYDVKM. This CDR3 has 13 residues. The germline V and J ends were trimmed by 5 bases and 8 bases, with 15 bases remaining between them. The CDR3 coding sequence is TGTGCCAGCAGTAAGGGAGGACGACGCGGCTACACCTTC. As protein: CASSKGGRRGYTF.

This clone appeared once. CDR3 DNA: TGTGCCAGCAGCGTAGGGTCTAGCAAAGAGCAGTTCTTC. Translated: CASSVGSSKEQFF. The chain recombines TRBV9 with TRBJ2-1, with a possible D match to TRBD2 (5 bases). Germline CDR1 reads SGDLS; CDR2 reads YYNGEE. CDR3 length: 13 amino acids. The V end lost 0 bases, the J end lost 10 bases, and 11 bases lay between the germline ends.

The V call is TRBV30, the J call TRBJ2-7; D possibly corresponds to TRBD1 (5 bases). Germline V gives CDR1 GTSNPN, CDR2 SVGIG (reference sequence). This CDR3 is built from 13 residues. V was pared by 4 bases and J by 0 bases, with 10 bases between. CDR3 protein: CAWNRRSSYEQYF. The CDR3 DNA is TGTGCCTGGAACAGGAGAAGCTCCTACGAGCAGTACTTC. The whole variable domain, remainder taken from reference TRBV30 and TRBJ2-7, is SQTIHQWPATLVQPVGSPLSLECTVEGTSNPNLYWYRQAAGRGLQLLFYSVGIGQISSEVPQNLSASRPQDRQFILSSKKLLLSDSGFYLCAWNRRSSYEQYFGPGTRLTVT.

The chain is built from TRBV6-1 and TRBJ2-7; 8 nucleotides align to TRBD1. Germline trimming cut 5 bases from V and 0 bases from J; bases unmatched to any gene: 6. The CDR3 is 15 residues long. Germline V CDR1 and CDR2: MNHNS, SASEGT. CDR3: CASSPTGDGSYEQYF. The CDR3 nucleotides are TGTGCCAGCAGTCCGACAGGGGACGGCTCCTACGAGCAGTACTTC.

The chain has TRBV28 and TRBJ2-7; maybe TRBD2 (6 bases). The CDR3 totals 18 residues. Trimming cost V 1 base and J 0 bases, with 19 bases left between them. The germline V gene encodes CDR1 MDHEN and CDR2 SYDVKM. The CDR3 sequence: CASSLFMLLPGDSYEQYF. The CDR3 region has the DNA TGTGCCAGCAGTTTATTTATGTTACTCCCGGGGGACTCCTACGAGCAGTACTTC.

This clone was counted between two and nine times. The gene calls are TRBV5-1 and TRBJ2-5, with D hard to call. Germline values: CDR1 SGHRS, CDR2 YFSETQ. CDR3 size: 12 residues. Trimming stripped 5 bases from V and 4 bases from J, with 9 bases between. The CDR3: CASSQSLETQYF. The CDR3, as DNA: TGCGCCAGCAGTCAGTCCCTAGAGACCCAGTACTTC. Variable domain in full (rest from reference TRBV5-1 and TRBJ2-5): KAGVTQTPRYLIKTRGQQVTLSCSPISGHRSVSWYQQTPGQGLQFLFEYFSETQRNKGNFPGRFSGRQFSNSRSEMNVSTLELGDSALYLCASSQSLETQYFGPGTRLLVL.

The CDR3 sequence is CASMRQGVSYEQYF. The CDR3, as DNA: TGTGCCAGCATGAGACAGGGGGTTTCCTACGAGCAGTACTTC. This chain joins TRBV6-1 and TRBJ2-7; 9 positions match TRBD1. Germline loops: CDR1 MNHNS, CDR2 SASEGT. This CDR3 has 14 residues. Unmatched junction bases numbered 5, after V lost 7 bases and J lost 1 base.

This clone has more than one count but fewer than ten. The chain couples TRBV5-1 to TRBJ2-1; TRBD1 agrees at 9 bases. The CDR3 length is 15 residues. J gave up 8 bases and V 3 bases, and 9 bases lay outside the gene matches. CDR1 is SGHRS and CDR2 is YFSETQ in the germline V gene. CDR3 sequence reads: CASSWRTGVDYEQFF. As DNA, the CDR3 is TGCGCCAGCAGCTGGAGGACAGGGGTGGACTATGAGCAGTTCTTC.

The table lists this clone with a few counts. The rearrangement uses TRBV6-1 and TRBJ2-5; D is ambiguous. The end of the DNA is better explained by TRBJ2-7, so the J call may be wrong. Germline values: CDR1 MNHNS, CDR2 SASEGT. The CDR3 is 10 amino acids. The CDR3 reads CASRNYEQYF. The CDR3 DNA reads TGTGCCAGCAGGAACTACGAGCAGTACTTC.

The chain recombines TRBV2 with TRBJ1-4, with D perhaps TRBD1 (5 bases). Trimming took off 1 base at V and 2 bases at J, with 8 bases between the two ends. CDR1 and CDR2 from the germline V gene are SNHLY and FYNNEI. The CDR3 sequence is 15 residues long. CDR3: CASSEGGMTNEKLFF. CDR3 nucleotide sequence: TGTGCCAGCAGTGAAGGGGGCATGACTAATGAAAAACTGTTTTTT.

This clone appeared once. The chain is built from TRBV7-2 and TRBJ2-7; 11 bases agree with TRBD1. Germline V CDR1 and CDR2: SGHTA, FQGNSA. Unmatched junction bases numbered 1, after V lost 0 bases and J lost 0 bases. This CDR3 is built from 16 residues. The CDR3 sequence is CASSLAGTGGSYEQYF. In DNA, the CDR3 is TGTGCCAGCAGCTTAGCCGGGACAGGGGGCTCCTACGAGCAGTACTTC. Full variable domain (missing parts from reference TRBV7-2 and TRBJ2-7): GAGVSQSPSNKVTEKGKDVELRCDPISGHTALYWYRQSLGQGLEFLIYFQGNSAPDKSGLPSDRFSAERTGGSVSTLTIQRTQQEDSAVYLCASSLAGTGGSYEQYFGPGTRLTVT.

This clone appeared once. The CDR3 region is CASSLAGANGYTF. CDR3 DNA sequence: TGTGCCAGTTCACTCGCAGGCGCAAATGGCTACACCTTC. The chain links TRBV19 to TRBJ1-2; no definite D call. Germline CDR1 reads LNHDA; CDR2 reads SQIVND (reference sequence). V lost 8 bases to trimming and J lost 6 bases, with 16 bases between them. This CDR3 has 13 amino acids.

This clone was counted between two and nine times. The chain recombines TRBV2 with TRBJ2-1, with D possibly being TRBD1 (6 bases). Germline V gene lookup returns CDR1 SNHLY and CDR2 FYNNEI. With 5 bases removed from V and 3 bases from J, the gap between germline ends came to 11 bases. The CDR3 sequence is 14 residues long. The CDR3 region is CASSYRVRYNEQFF. In nucleotides, the CDR3 is TGTGCCAGCAGTTACAGGGTACGCTACAATGAGCAGTTCTTC.

This CDR3 reads CASSLFGGREQFF. The CDR3 DNA reads as TGTGCCAGCAGTTTATTTGGTGGTCGGGAGCAGTTCTTC. The J gene is TRBJ2-1, the V gene TRBV28; no definite D call. Germline CDR1 and CDR2: MDHEN and SYDVKM. The CDR3 is 13 residues long. V shed 1 base and J shed 10 bases, with 11 bases lying between them. Together with reference TRBV28 and TRBJ2-1, the CDR3 gives the full variable domain: DVKVTQSSRYLVKRTGEKVFLECVQDMDHENMFWYRQDPGLGLRLIYFSYDVKMKEKGDIPEGYSVSREKKERFSLILESASTNQTSMYLCASSLFGGREQFFGPGTRLTVL.

V gene TRBV27 combines with J gene TRBJ2-1, with 9 bases that match TRBD1. CDR3 size: 15 residues. J lost 5 bases, V lost 6 bases, and 8 bases had no gene match. Germline V gene sequence: CDR1 MNHEY, CDR2 SMNVEV (reference sequence). DNA for the CDR3: TGTGCCAGCAGCGTCCCGGGACAGGGTAACAATGAGCAGTTCTTC. Its translation is CASSVPGQGNNEQFF.

The rearrangement joins TRBV5-6 to TRBJ2-3; tentatively, D is TRBD2 (6 bases). The CDR3 is 13 amino acids. From germline, CDR1 is SGHDT and CDR2 YYEEEE. V lost 4 bases and J lost 6, with 12 bases in between. The CDR3 DNA reads TGTGCCAGCAGCCCGGAGGGCAGCGATACGCAGTATTTT. Its protein product is CASSPEGSDTQYF.

V is TRBV6-5 and J is TRBJ2-5; D may be TRBD2 (6 bases). The J call may be in error: the DNA end matches TRBJ2-7 better. The CDR3 contains 15 residues. From germline, CDR1 is MNHEY and CDR2 SVGAGI. The DNA of the CDR3 is TGTGCCAGCAGTTACTCGGCGGGGCCCCTGGACGAGCAGTACTTC. Translation gives CASSYSAGPLDEQYF.

The J gene is TRBJ1-2, the V gene TRBV28, with 10 bases identical to TRBD1. V lost 7 bases, J lost 4 bases, and 6 bases stayed unmatched. The germline V gene encodes CDR1 MDHEN and CDR2 SYDVKM. The length of the CDR3 is 14 residues. The CDR3 loop reads CASKMGQGTYGYTF. In DNA, the CDR3 is TGTGCCAGCAAAATGGGACAGGGGACCTATGGCTACACCTTC.

The chain carries TRBV7-6 and TRBJ2-5; 10 bases are shared with TRBD1. The CDR3 consists of 16 residues. The germline CDR1 and CDR2 sequences are SGHVS and FNYEAQ. V was clipped by 2 bases and J by 4 bases; unmatched bases: 7. CDR3 sequence reads: CASSLMFGTGAETQYF. DNA for the CDR3: TGTGCCAGCAGCTTAATGTTCGGGACAGGGGCAGAGACCCAGTACTTC.

The genes are TRBV2 and TRBJ2-5; 8 nucleotides match TRBD2. This CDR3 region has 15 residues. Trimming cost V 6 bases and J 9 bases; bases outside gene matches: 15. Germline lookup yields CDR1 SNHLY and CDR2 FYNNEI. CDR3 loop: CASRDPERGSGAQYF. The CDR3 nucleotides read TGTGCCAGCAGGGACCCTGAGCGGGGGTCAGGGGCCCAGTACTTC.